Shown below are 11 T cell receptor beta chains from a single sample sequenced in a study of identical twins. In TCRdb, the 5' RACE reads were re-called with MiXCR into one record per CDR3 protein. The sample includes around 1.7 million distinct CDR3 sequences, more than 30% of them seen just once. Source material: cord blood. The receptors here all came from a newborn girl in good health.

This clonotype occurred once. The rearrangement joins TRBV10-3 to TRBJ1-5, with unresolved D. Deletions cut 3 bases from V and 0 bases from J, with 6 bases between. The CDR3 sequence is 14 residues long. Germline V CDR1 and CDR2: ENHRY, SYGVKD. The CDR3: CAISDAASNQPQHF. In DNA, the CDR3 is TGTGCCATCAGTGACGCGGCTAGCAATCAGCCCCAGCATTTT.

This clonotype was seen a few times. This chain links TRBV6-1 with TRBJ2-3, with 8 bases lining up with TRBD2. CDR1 and CDR2 from the germline V gene are MNHNS and SASEGT. J was trimmed by 1 base and V by 7 bases; bases with no gene match: 10. This CDR3 contains 16 residues. CDR3: CASKALAGYGTDTQYF. In nucleotides, the CDR3 is TGTGCCAGCAAGGCCTTAGCGGGGTATGGCACAGATACGCAGTATTTT.

The V gene is TRBV10-3, the J gene TRBJ1-4; 10 bases are a match to TRBD1. The germline CDR1 and CDR2 sequences are ENHRY and SYGVKD. The V gene end was trimmed by 4 bases and the J gene end by 12 bases; junction bases not matched to a gene: 11. This CDR3 has 15 amino acids. The CDR3 region is CAISAAGTGDEELFF. In DNA form, the CDR3 reads TGTGCCATCAGTGCCGCCGGGACAGGGGACGAAGAACTGTTTTTT.

CDR3: CASSLTSYRTDTQYF. The CDR3 DNA is TGTGCCAGCAGCTTAACGAGCTACCGCACAGATACGCAGTATTTT. The V gene is TRBV7-2, the J gene TRBJ2-3; no clear D gene. V lost 2 bases, J lost 1 base, and 10 bases lay in between. The CDR3 runs to 15 residues. Germline V CDR1 and CDR2: SGHTA, FQGNSA.

The chain is built from TRBV28 and TRBJ2-3; a weak D match, TRBD2 (5 bases). The CDR3 has 15 residues. V shed 4 bases and J shed 0 bases, with 11 bases lying between them. Germline values: CDR1 MDHEN, CDR2 SYDVKM. CDR3 protein: CASSSPRTSTDTQYF. The CDR3 nucleotides are TGTGCCAGCAGTTCCCCACGGACTAGCACAGATACGCAGTATTTT.

A few counts support this clonotype. This sequence joins TRBV28 and TRBJ2-1; 8 nucleotides match TRBD1. Trimming took 4 bases from V and 0 from J; bases not matched to a gene: 5. The CDR3 is 16 residues long. Germline CDR1 reads MDHEN; CDR2 reads SYDVKM. The CDR3 spells CASSSVTGVSYNEQFF. The CDR3 DNA reads TGTGCCAGCAGTTCCGTGACAGGGGTCTCCTACAATGAGCAGTTCTTC.

The DNA of the CDR3 is TGCAGTGCTAGAGTTCGGGGACTAGCGAGATACAATGAGCAGTTCTTC. As protein: CSARVRGLARYNEQFF. This chain links TRBV20-1 with TRBJ2-1; TRBD2 matches 10 bases. The CDR3 is 16 residues long. V was pared by 1 base and J by 4 bases, with 7 bases of the junction left unmatched. CDR1 is DFQATT, CDR2 SNEGSKA, per germline (reference sequence).

The gene calls are TRBV21-1 and TRBJ1-1. TRBV21-1 is noted as a pseudogene. There are 9 residues in the CDR3. The CDR3 DNA follows: TGTGCCAGCAGCAATGGGGCTTTCTTT. Translating gives CASSNGAFF.

This sequence joins TRBV5-1 and TRBJ2-3; D is possibly TRBD1 (5 bases). The CDR3 has 14 amino acids. CDR1 and CDR2 (germline): SGHRS, YFSETQ. With 5 bases removed from V and 2 bases from J, the gap between germline ends came to 12 bases. CDR3 amino acids: CASRWWGITDTQYF. The CDR3 nucleotides read TGCGCCAGCAGGTGGTGGGGCATCACAGATACGCAGTATTTT. The full variable domain, its missing parts supplied by reference TRBV5-1 and TRBJ2-3, is KAGVTQTPRYLIKTRGQQVTLSCSPISGHRSVSWYQQTPGQGLQFLFEYFSETQRNKGNFPGRFSGRQFSNSRSEMNVSTLELGDSALYLCASRWWGITDTQYFGPGTRLTVL.

This clonotype was counted only a few times. The V call is TRBV20-1, the J call TRBJ2-5; TRBD2 might be the D (6 bases). The closer fit of TRBJ2-7 to the DNA end suggests the J call may be wrong. Germline assignment: CDR1 DFQATT and CDR2 SNEGSKA (reference sequence). There are 14 residues in the CDR3. In DNA, the CDR3 is TGCAGTGCTAGAGGGGGTAGCGGAGCATACGAGCAGTACTTC. This sequence encodes CSARGGSGAYEQYF.

This clonotype was seen a handful of times. The chain has TRBV12-3 or TRBV12-4 and TRBJ1-5, with D unclear. V lost 3 bases and J lost 7, with 16 bases in between. The CDR3 contains 15 residues. CDR3 residues: CASSFARTPGQPQHF. The CDR3 coding sequence is TGTGCCAGCAGTTTTGCCCGGACCCCGGGACAGCCCCAGCATTTT.